This T cell receptor (beta chain) was found in a study of CD8 T cells in ankylosing spondylitis. Study-wide findings and caveats: There were earlier reports of some motif variants in reactive arthritis synovial fluid and blood. Those disease-linked clones were CD8+; they were also relatively rare in peripheral blood. Reportedly, matched ankylosing spondylitis synovial fluid was significantly enriched for disease-linked clones.

As the method for making TCR beta libraries, quantitative 5'-RACE with molecular barcodes was used. TCRdb reprocessed the 5' RACE reads with MiXCR, giving one entry per CDR3 protein. This table has roughly 230,000 distinct CDR3 sequences, over 9.5% appearing once. Trimming removed 5 bases from V and 1 base from J, with 12 bases in between. The CDR3 sequence is 14 residues long. Germline V gene sequence: CDR1 MNHNS, CDR2 SASEGT. This clonotype was counted ten times or more. Its antigen is unknown. This clonotype was sampled from a male donor with ankylosing spondylitis or in good health (not recorded which). This chain connects TRBV6-1 to TRBJ2-7; possible D gene TRBD1, 6 bases. Sample: blood, either unsorted or a sorted T cell fraction (not recorded which). In DNA, the CDR3 is TGTGCCAGCAGTATCTCCCAGGGGTCCTACGAGCAGTACTTC. Its translation is CASSISQGSYEQYF.